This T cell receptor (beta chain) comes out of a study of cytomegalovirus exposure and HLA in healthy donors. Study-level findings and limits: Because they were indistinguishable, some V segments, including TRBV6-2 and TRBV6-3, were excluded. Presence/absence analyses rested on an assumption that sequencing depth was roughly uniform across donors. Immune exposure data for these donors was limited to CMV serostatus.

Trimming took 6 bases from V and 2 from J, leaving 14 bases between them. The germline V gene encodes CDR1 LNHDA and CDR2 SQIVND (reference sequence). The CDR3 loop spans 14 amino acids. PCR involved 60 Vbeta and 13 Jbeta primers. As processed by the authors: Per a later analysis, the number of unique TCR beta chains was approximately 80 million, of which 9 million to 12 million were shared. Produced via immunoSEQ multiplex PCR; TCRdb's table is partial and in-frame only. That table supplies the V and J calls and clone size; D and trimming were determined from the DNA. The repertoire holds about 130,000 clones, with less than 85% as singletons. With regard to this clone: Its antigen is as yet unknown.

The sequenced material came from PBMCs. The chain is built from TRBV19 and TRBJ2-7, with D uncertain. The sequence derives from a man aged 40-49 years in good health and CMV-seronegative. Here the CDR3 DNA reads TGTGCCAGTAGGTCGACAACGCCGACCTACGAGCAGTACTTC. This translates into CASRSTTPTYEQYF. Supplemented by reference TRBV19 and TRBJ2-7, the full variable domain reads DGGITQSPKYLFRKEGQNVTLSCEQNLNHDAMYWYRQDPGQGLRLIYYSQIVNDFQKGDIAEGYSVSREKKESFPLTVTSAQKNPTAFYLCASRSTTPTYEQYFGPGTRLTVT.